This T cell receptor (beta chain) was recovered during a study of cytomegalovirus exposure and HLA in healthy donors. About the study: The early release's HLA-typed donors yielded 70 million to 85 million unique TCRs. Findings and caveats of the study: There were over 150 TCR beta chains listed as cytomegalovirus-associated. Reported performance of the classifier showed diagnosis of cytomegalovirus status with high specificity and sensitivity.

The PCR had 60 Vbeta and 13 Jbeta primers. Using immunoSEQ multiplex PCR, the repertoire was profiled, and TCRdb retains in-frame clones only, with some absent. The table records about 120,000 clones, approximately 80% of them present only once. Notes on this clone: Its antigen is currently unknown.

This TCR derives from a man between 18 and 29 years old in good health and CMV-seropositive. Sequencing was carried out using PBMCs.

The CDR3: CASSKAPQLDHEQFF. CDR3 nucleotide sequence: TGTGCCAGCAGCAAAGCCCCTCAACTAGATCATGAGCAGTTCTTC. V and J are TRBV21-1 and TRBJ2-1; the table's TRBD2 call for D was not verified on the DNA. TRBV21-1 is a pseudogene. The CDR3 length is 15 residues.